The 17 T cell receptor beta chains in this list originate from one sample, sequenced in a study of blood T cell repertoires in COVID-19. Repertoires were generated with immunoSEQ multiplex PCR, while TCRdb's copy carries only in-frame clones and drops some. The sample has around 450,000 clones; around 87% are singletons. The sample comprised PBMCs or T cells enriched from blood (not recorded which). The receptors were sampled from a woman aged 18-29 years who had recovered from COVID-19.

Comment on this clone: An end of the junction does not agree with germline; a read error may underlie this. The gene calls are TRBV6-1 and TRBJ2-6, with D perhaps TRBD1 (6 bases). This CDR3 region has 16 residues. From germline, CDR1 is MNHNS and CDR2 SASEGT. The CDR3 spells CASSEQGLSEANVLTF. For the CDR3, the DNA is TGTGCCAGCAGTGAACAGGGGCTCTCTGAGGCCAACGTCCTGACTTTC.

The chain couples TRBV27 to TRBJ2-1, with TRBD2 as a possible D gene (7 bases). In germline, CDR1 is MNHEY, CDR2 SMNVEV (reference sequence). The CDR3 is made up of 15 amino acids. V shed 10 bases and J shed 7 bases, with 23 bases lying between them. CDR3: CATRPIGGPVNEQFF. The CDR3 nucleotides read TGTGCCACCAGGCCAATCGGGGGGCCCGTGAATGAGCAGTTCTTC.

This clone appeared once. J is TRBJ2-3 and V is TRBV19, with 9 bases lining up with TRBD2. V shed 1 base, J shed 3 bases, and the junction held 2 bases outside the gene matches. Germline assignment: CDR1 LNHDA and CDR2 SQIVND (reference sequence). This CDR3 spans 15 amino acids. The CDR3 here is CASSIGSGGTDTQYF. DNA of the CDR3: TGTGCCAGTAGTATAGGGAGCGGGGGGACAGATACGCAGTATTTT.

V is TRBV6-1 and J is TRBJ2-3, with 8 bases lining up with TRBD1. From germline, CDR1 is MNHNS and CDR2 SASEGT. The CDR3 has 15 residues. V lost 1 base to trimming and J lost 3 bases; unmatched junction nucleotides: 3. The CDR3 loop reads CASSEEQGVTDTQYF. DNA of the CDR3: TGTGCCAGCAGTGAAGAACAGGGGGTGACAGATACGCAGTATTTT.

CDR3 bases: TGCAGTGCTAGATCCGGGTACGAGCAGTACTTC. This translates into CSARSGYEQYF. This chain uses TRBV20-1 with TRBJ2-7; D is unclear. The CDR3 totals 11 residues. Between the trimmed V and J ends, which lost 2 bases and 4 bases, there was a span of 6 bases. Germline lookup yields CDR1 DFQATT and CDR2 SNEGSKA (reference sequence).

CDR3: CAISESEERAFF. CDR3 bases: TGTGCCATCAGTGAGTCGGAGGAAAGGGCTTTCTTT. This chain uses TRBV10-3 with TRBJ1-1; the D is unclear. V was clipped by 0 bases and J by 11 bases, with 10 bases between them. The CDR3 is 12 residues long. Per germline, CDR1 ENHRY and CDR2 SYGVKD.

The rearrangement links TRBV4-1 to TRBJ2-1, with 15 bases lining up with TRBD2. The trim removed 3 bases at V and 6 bases at J, leaving 15 bases unmatched. CDR3 length: 20 residues. The germline CDR1 and CDR2 sequences are MGHRA and YSYEKL. CDR3 nucleotide sequence: TGCGCCAGCAGCCATTCCGGGACTAGCGGGGGGCCTCGGATTTTCAATGAGCAGTTCTTC. This codes for CASSHSGTSGGPRIFNEQFF.

This rearrangement joins TRBV25-1 to TRBJ1-2; D is perhaps TRBD1 (5 bases). This CDR3 has 12 amino acids. The V end lost 2 bases, the J end lost 7 bases, and 8 bases lay between the germline ends. The germline gives CDR1 MGHDK, CDR2 SYGVNS. The CDR3 DNA reads TGTGCCAGCAGTGAACTTCAGGGTGGCTACACCTTC. It encodes CASSELQGGYTF.

This chain connects TRBV2 to TRBJ2-7; 7 bases fit TRBD2. The CDR3 spans 13 residues. Germline CDR1 is SNHLY and CDR2 is FYNNEI. V lost 6 bases and J lost 7; bases outside the gene matches: 9. The CDR3 nucleotides read TGTGCCAGCAGCCTACTTCAGGGAGGGGAGCAGTACTTC. Protein sequence: CASSLLQGGEQYF.

This clone is a singleton in its sample. This chain connects TRBV5-1 to TRBJ2-5; 10 nucleotides align to TRBD2. Germline trimming cut 4 bases from V and 3 bases from J; bases unmatched to any gene: 3. The CDR3 extends over 14 amino acids. Germline V gene data show CDR1 as SGHRS and CDR2 as YFSETQ. The CDR3 nucleotides are TGCGCCAGCAGCGCCCTAGCGGGGGAAGAGACCCAGTACTTC. Translation gives CASSALAGEETQYF.

V is TRBV6-5 and J is TRBJ2-2; 9 bases agree with TRBD2. Germline assignment: CDR1 MNHEY and CDR2 SVGAGI. J gave up 1 base and V 2 bases, and 2 bases lay outside the gene matches. The CDR3 totals 16 residues. CDR3 sequence (DNA): TGTGCCAGCAGTTACCCGACTAGCGGGAACACCGGGGAGCTGTTTTTT. Translated: CASSYPTSGNTGELFF.

The rearrangement joins TRBV4-2 to TRBJ1-2, with 8 bases that match TRBD1. The CDR3 is 15 residues long. Trimming took 1 base from V and 4 from J; bases not matched to a gene: 5. Germline V gene data show CDR1 as LGHNA and CDR2 as YNFKEQ. The CDR3 bases are TGTGCCAGCAGCCAAGGGGACGGACAGGGCTATGGCTACACCTTC. Translating it yields CASSQGDGQGYGYTF.

This chain joins TRBV19 and TRBJ1-1; weak D call: TRBD1 (6 bases). The CDR3 extends over 13 amino acids. Germline V lookup: CDR1 LNHDA, CDR2 SQIVND (reference sequence). V was cut by 4 bases and J by 5 bases, with 11 bases left in between. The CDR3 coding sequence is TGTGCCAGTAGTACCATACAGGGAACTGAAGCTTTCTTT. The encoded protein is CASSTIQGTEAFF. The full variable domain, its missing parts supplied by reference TRBV19 and TRBJ1-1, is DGGITQSPKYLFRKEGQNVTLSCEQNLNHDAMYWYRQDPGQGLRLIYYSQIVNDFQKGDIAEGYSVSREKKESFPLTVTSAQKNPTAFYLCASSTIQGTEAFFGQGTRLTVV.

The gene calls are TRBV2 and TRBJ1-4; D is unclear. Germline CDR1 reads SNHLY; CDR2 reads FYNNEI. Trimming left V 7 bases short and J 8 bases short, with 11 bases between. This CDR3 comprises 12 residues. The CDR3 here is CASTLLREKLFF. The CDR3 region has the DNA TGTGCCAGCACCCTACTCAGGGAAAAACTGTTTTTT.

The CDR3 nucleotides are TGTGCCAGCAGTCGGGACGGGGGTGGCTACACCTTC. Its protein product is CASSRDGGGYTF. V usage is TRBV6-5 and J usage is TRBJ1-2; tentatively, D is TRBD1 (5 bases). Trimming stripped 5 bases from V and 7 bases from J, with 11 bases between. CDR3 length: 12 residues. Germline V gene sequence: CDR1 MNHEY, CDR2 SVGAGI.

This chain uses TRBV29-1 with TRBJ2-7; 9 positions match TRBD1. The CDR3 extends over 17 amino acids. V was pared by 4 bases and J by 0 bases, with 13 bases of the junction left unmatched. Germline assignment: CDR1 SQVTM and CDR2 ANQGSEA. In DNA, the CDR3 is TGCAGCGTTGCCGGGACAGGGACCCTAAGGAGCTCCTACGAGCAGTACTTC. Its translation is CSVAGTGTLRSSYEQYF.

The chain links TRBV10-3 to TRBJ1-1, with 7 bases matching TRBD1. Germline trimming cut 0 bases from V and 4 bases from J; bases unmatched to any gene: 8. This CDR3 has 16 residues. Germline assignment: CDR1 ENHRY and CDR2 SYGVKD. CDR3: CAISESNRGGITEAFF. Here the CDR3 DNA reads TGTGCCATCAGTGAGTCGAACAGGGGAGGTATCACTGAAGCTTTCTTT.